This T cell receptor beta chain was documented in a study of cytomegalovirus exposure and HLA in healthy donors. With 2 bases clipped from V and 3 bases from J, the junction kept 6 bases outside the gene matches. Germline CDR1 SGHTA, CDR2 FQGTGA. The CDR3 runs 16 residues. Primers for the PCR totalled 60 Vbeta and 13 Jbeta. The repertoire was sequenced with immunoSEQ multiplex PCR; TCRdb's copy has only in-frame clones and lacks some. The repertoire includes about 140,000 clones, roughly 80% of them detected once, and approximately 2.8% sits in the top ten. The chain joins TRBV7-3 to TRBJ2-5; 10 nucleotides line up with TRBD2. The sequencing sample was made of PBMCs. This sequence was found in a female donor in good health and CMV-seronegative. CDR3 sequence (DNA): TGTGCCAGCAGCTTAGGGAGCGGGGGGGCCGAAGAGACCCAGTACTTC. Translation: CASSLGSGGAEETQYF. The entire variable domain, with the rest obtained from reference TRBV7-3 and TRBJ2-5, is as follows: GAGVSQTPSNKVTEKGKYVELRCDPISGHTALYWYRQSLGQGPEFLIYFQGTGAADDSGLPNDRFFAVRPEGSVSTLKIQRTERGDSAVYLCASSLGSGGAEETQYFGPGTRLLVL.